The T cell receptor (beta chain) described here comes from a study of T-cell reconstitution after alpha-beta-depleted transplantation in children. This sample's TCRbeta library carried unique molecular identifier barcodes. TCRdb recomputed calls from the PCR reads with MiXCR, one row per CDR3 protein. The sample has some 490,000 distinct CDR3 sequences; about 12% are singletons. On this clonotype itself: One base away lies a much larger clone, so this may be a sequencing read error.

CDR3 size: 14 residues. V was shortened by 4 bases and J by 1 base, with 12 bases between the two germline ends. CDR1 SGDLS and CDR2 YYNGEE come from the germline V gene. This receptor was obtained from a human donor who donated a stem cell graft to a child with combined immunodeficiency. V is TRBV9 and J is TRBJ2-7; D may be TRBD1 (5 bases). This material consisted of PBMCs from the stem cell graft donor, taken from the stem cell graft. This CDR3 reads CASSLRQFSYEQYF. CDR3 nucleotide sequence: TGTGCCAGCAGCCTCAGACAGTTTTCCTACGAGCAGTACTTC.